This T cell receptor (beta chain) was recovered during a study of blood T cells in healthy people across ages. V gave up 8 bases and J gave up 0 bases; unmatched junction bases: 7. Germline V CDR1 and CDR2: MDHEN, SYDVKM. The CDR3 length is 16 residues. Primed by a sample-barcoded 5' primer and a J-beta primer mix, a second PCR proceeded for about 7 to 12 cycles. TCRdb redid the calling of the 5' RACE reads with MiXCR, one entry per CDR3 protein. The table lists 550,000 to 800,000 distinct CDR3 sequences, approximately 21% of them singletons. Sequencing used blood. The V and J genes are TRBV28 and TRBJ2-5; TRBD2 matches 12 bases. The clonotype comes from a man between 65 and 85 years old in good health. Here the CDR3 DNA reads TGTGCCAGCTCTGTTCTAGCGGGAGGGCACCAAGAGACCCAGTACTTC. Protein product: CASSVLAGGHQETQYF.